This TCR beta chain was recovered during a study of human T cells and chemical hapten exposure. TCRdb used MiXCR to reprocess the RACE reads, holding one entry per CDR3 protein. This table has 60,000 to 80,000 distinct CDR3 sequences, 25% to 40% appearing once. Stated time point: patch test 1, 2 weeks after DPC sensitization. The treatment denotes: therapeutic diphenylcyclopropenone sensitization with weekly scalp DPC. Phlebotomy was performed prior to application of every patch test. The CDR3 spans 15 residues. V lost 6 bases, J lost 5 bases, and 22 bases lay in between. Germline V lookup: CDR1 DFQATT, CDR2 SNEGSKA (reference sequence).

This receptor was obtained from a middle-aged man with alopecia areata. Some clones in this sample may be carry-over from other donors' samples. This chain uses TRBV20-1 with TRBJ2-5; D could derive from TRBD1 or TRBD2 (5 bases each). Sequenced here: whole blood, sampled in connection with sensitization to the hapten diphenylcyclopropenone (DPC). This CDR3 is CSARVGLSARETQYF. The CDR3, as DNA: TGCAGTGCCAGGGTTGGACTCTCAGCGAGGGAGACCCAGTACTTC.